This paragraph reports one TCR beta chain. Its antigen is still unknown. Only in-frame clones appear in the TCRdb table, and some are missing; sequencing was by immunoSEQ multiplex PCR. The repertoire holds about 94,000 clones, with about 90% as singletons. Indicated time point: week 47, end of study. Every vaccine dose comprised 300 ug of mutant IDH1 20-mer peptide plus topical imiquimod. CDR1 is SGHAT, CDR2 FQNNGV, per germline. CDR3 length: 15 amino acids. This entry belongs to a study of a mutant IDH1 vaccine in newly diagnosed glioma. Looking at the study overall: Vaccine administration was initiated 4-6 weeks following radiotherapy alone, or with temozolomide cycles.

V usage is TRBV11-2 and J usage is TRBJ2-5, with 9 bases identical to TRBD2. Near its end, the DNA agrees better with TRBJ2-7, so the J call may be wrong. The receptor was isolated from a woman in her fifties or sixties with glioma. Specimen: PBMCs, collected from a glioma patient whose treatment included an IDH1 peptide vaccine. The DNA of the CDR3 is TGTGCCAGCAGCCCCGGGACTAGCTGGAACTACGAGCAGTACTTC. Its protein is CASSPGTSWNYEQYF.